In its sample, the clone carrying this T cell receptor (beta chain) was seen many times. Its specificity is unknown. From the 5' RACE reads, TCRdb called clonotypes with MiXCR, one entry per CDR3 protein. The table has approximately 70,000 distinct CDR3 sequences, approximately 7% seen once. The sample is drawn from a study of T cells after yellow fever vaccination. The overall study: Fractions with few cells were prepared using SMART-Seq v4 Ultra Low Input. General observations from the study: Shared CD4/CD8 clonotypes were a small share, likely from convergent recombination.

The CDR3 is 16 residues long. Germline V CDR1 and CDR2: KGHDR, SFDVKD. With V trimmed by 2 bases and J by 6 bases, 8 bases remained unmatched. The V gene is TRBV24-1, the J gene TRBJ2-2; 7 nucleotides match TRBD1. This TCR came from a man aged 18 to 29 who received the YFV17D yellow fever vaccine. The input for sequencing was CD8+ T cells sorted from PBMCs, taken about 49 days after the first yellow fever vaccination. In DNA form, the CDR3 reads TGTGCCACCAGTGATTCCAGCCAGGGGGTATCCGGGGAGCTGTTTTTT. Encoded protein: CATSDSSQGVSGELFF.